These 12 T cell receptor beta chains originate from one sample sequenced in a study of cytomegalovirus exposure and HLA in healthy donors (TCRdb year 2017). The receptor library was made with the immunoSEQ multiplex PCR assay. The multiplex PCR relied on a mix of 60 forward primers for TCR Vbeta segments and 13 reverse primers for TCR Jbeta segments. In its TCRdb copy, this immuneACCESS table keeps in-frame sequences only and misses some clones. Where compared with another copy, unresolved V genes explain less than half of these, and the others have no known cause. The table of this sample itemizes some 96,000 clones. The ten largest clones add up to under 4.5% of the sample. The sample taken for sequencing was PBMCs. The receptors were gathered from a woman aged 25 to 45 in good health and CMV-seronegative.

The chain links TRBV9 to TRBJ2-7; TRBD1 agrees at 7 bases. Germline V CDR1 and CDR2: SGDLS, YYNGEE. The length of the CDR3 is 14 residues. V lost 4 bases, J lost 2 bases, and 6 bases stayed unmatched. The CDR3: CASSSRDSTYEQYF. The CDR3 DNA reads TGTGCCAGCAGCAGCCGGGACAGCACCTACGAGCAGTACTTC. Based on the CDR3 plus reference TRBV9 and TRBJ2-7, the full variable domain is DSGVTQTPKHLITATGQRVTLRCSPRSGDLSVYWYQQSLDQGLQFLIQYYNGEERAKGNILERFSAQQFPDLHSELNLSSLELGDSALYFCASSSRDSTYEQYFGPGTRLTVT.

A remark on this clone: Other DNA variants within this sample encode the same CDR3. This chain links TRBV6-5 with TRBJ1-2; a possible D gene is TRBD1 (6 bases). Trimming removed 0 bases from V and 5 bases from J, with 7 bases in between. Germline CDR1 is MNHEY and CDR2 is SVGAGI. This CDR3 is built from 13 residues. CDR3 sequence (DNA): TGTGCCAGCAGTTACTCGAGGGGGTATGGCTACACCTTC. It specifies CASSYSRGYGYTF.

Of note for this clone: The same CDR3 arises from other DNA sequences in this sample as well. The chain links TRBV28 to TRBJ1-2, with 8 bases that match TRBD1. Germline V gives CDR1 MDHEN, CDR2 SYDVKM. The V segment lost 8 bases and the J segment 2 bases; nucleotides outside the gene matches: 1. The CDR3 is made up of 12 amino acids. The chain's CDR3 is CASQGANYGYTF. For the CDR3, the DNA is TGTGCCAGCCAGGGGGCGAACTATGGCTACACCTTC.

The chain couples TRBV2 to TRBJ1-2; 7 bases line up with TRBD1. The CDR3 length is 21 residues. V gave up 3 bases and J gave up 0 bases; unmatched junction bases: 22. Germline values: CDR1 SNHLY, CDR2 FYNNEI. The CDR3 is CASSELSYFRDSWEANYGYTF. Written as DNA, the CDR3 is TGTGCCAGCAGTGAGTTAAGCTACTTCCGGGACAGTTGGGAAGCTAACTATGGCTACACCTTC.

This rearrangement joins TRBV9 to TRBJ1-1, with D tentatively TRBD1 (6 bases). V shed 4 bases and J shed 0 bases, with 13 bases lying between them. This CDR3 contains 15 residues. Germline loops: CDR1 SGDLS, CDR2 YYNGEE. The DNA for the CDR3 is TGTGCCAGCAGCTATACGGGACAAATGAACACTGAAGCTTTCTTT. Residues: CASSYTGQMNTEAFF.

V usage is TRBV29-1 and J usage is TRBJ2-1, with D perhaps matching TRBD2 (6 bases). The CDR3 spans 13 residues. The V end lost 3 bases, the J end lost 9 bases, and 15 bases lay between the germline ends. Germline V gives CDR1 SQVTM, CDR2 ANQGSEA. As DNA, the CDR3 is TGCAGCGTTGATTTCGGGACCGGGGGTGAGCAGTTCTTC. Its protein product is CSVDFGTGGEQFF.

The chain is built from TRBV18 and TRBJ2-1, with 8 bases that match TRBD2. Germline V gives CDR1 KGHSH, CDR2 LQKENI. V lost 2 bases to trimming and J lost 3 bases; unmatched junction nucleotides: 3. This CDR3 has 15 amino acids. The CDR3 sequence: CASSPGAGDYNEQFF. For the CDR3, the DNA is TGTGCCAGCTCACCAGGAGCGGGAGACTACAATGAGCAGTTCTTC.

The chain carries TRBV6-5 and TRBJ2-2; D gene uncertain. Germline CDR1 reads MNHEY; CDR2 reads SVGAGI. CDR3 length equals 14 residues. With 0 bases removed from V and 1 base from J, the gap between germline ends came to 3 bases. The CDR3 reads CASSYSRNTGELFF. CDR3 nucleotide sequence: TGTGCCAGCAGTTACTCTAGGAACACCGGGGAGCTGTTTTTT.

The V gene is TRBV14, the J gene TRBJ2-1, with 10 bases fitting TRBD2. V gave up 5 bases and J gave up 4 bases; unmatched junction bases: 8. This CDR3 contains 16 residues. Germline values: CDR1 SGHDN, CDR2 FVKESK. CDR3 protein: CASSLASGGLYNEQFF. The CDR3 DNA reads TGTGCCAGCAGCTTAGCTAGCGGGGGACTATACAATGAGCAGTTCTTC.

The rearrangement links TRBV9 to TRBJ2-1; 7 bases are shared with TRBD1. This CDR3 is 15 amino acids long. V dropped 5 bases and J dropped 0; count of bases not matched to a gene: 5. Germline loops: CDR1 SGDLS, CDR2 YYNGEE. The CDR3 is CASRPTGSSYNEQFF. CDR3 coding DNA: TGTGCCAGCAGACCGACAGGGAGCTCCTACAATGAGCAGTTCTTC. The full variable domain, completed using reference TRBV9 and TRBJ2-1, is DSGVTQTPKHLITATGQRVTLRCSPRSGDLSVYWYQQSLDQGLQFLIQYYNGEERAKGNILERFSAQQFPDLHSELNLSSLELGDSALYFCASRPTGSSYNEQFFGPGTRLTVL.

The chain joins TRBV19 to TRBJ1-4, with TRBD1 as a possible D gene (5 bases). The germline V and J ends were trimmed by 0 bases and 4 bases, with 15 bases remaining between them. The length of the CDR3 is 17 residues. Germline loops: CDR1 LNHDA, CDR2 SQIVND (reference sequence). The CDR3 region has the DNA TGTGCCAGTAGTATAGATCGGCACGAGGGACTTAATGAAAAACTGTTTTTT. Translation gives CASSIDRHEGLNEKLFF.

The chain carries TRBV5-5 and TRBJ1-5, with 7 bases fitting TRBD1. Trimming cost V 3 bases and J 0 bases; bases outside gene matches: 18. This CDR3 comprises 20 residues. CDR1 and CDR2 from the germline V gene are SGHKS and YYEKEE (reference sequence). The CDR3 is CASSSLLWDRTTYSNQPQHF. For the CDR3, the DNA is TGTGCCAGCAGCTCCCTGCTATGGGACAGAACCACTTATAGCAATCAGCCCCAGCATTTT.